This entry concerns a single T cell receptor beta chain. The sample is drawn from a study of technical replicates of blood from a few donors. The data were produced by immunoSEQ multiplex PCR, yet TCRdb's version contains in-frame clones alone and is incomplete. The table lists just under 85,000 clones, just over 90% of them singletons. V lost 0 bases to trimming and J lost 8 bases, with 5 bases between them. CDR1 is SGHRS and CDR2 is YFSETQ in the germline V gene. This CDR3 comprises 11 residues. V and J are TRBV5-1 and TRBJ1-1, with a possible D match to TRBD1 (5 bases). This receptor was identified in a human donor in good health. The sample consisted of T cells isolated from PBMCs. CDR3 loop: CASSLDREAFF. The CDR3 coding sequence is TGCGCCAGCAGCTTGGACAGGGAAGCTTTCTTT.